This record concerns one TCR beta chain sequence. Which antigen it targets is not known. No base quality information exists; no much larger clone differs at one position. This sample stems from a study of CD8 T cells in Susac syndrome (dated by TCRdb to the late 2010s). Regarding the complete study: Repertoire sequencing was used to test whether CD8+ T cell activation and differentiation in Susac syndrome was antigen driven.

Study-level results and caveats: The study acknowledged that relatively few individuals were included in the TCR sequencing and HLA analysis.

Peripheral blood CD8+ and CD4+ T cells from healthy donors, Susac syndrome patients and multiple sclerosis patients were profiled by high-throughput TCR beta sequencing. Treatment-naive patients with stable or active relapsing-remitting disease fulfilling revised McDonald criteria were used as multiple sclerosis controls. Bulk CD8+ and CD4+ T cells were purified by magnetic negative isolation, while CD8+ TEMRA cells were enriched using FACS. Blood was drawn into EDTA tubes, processed within 24 hours, and PBMCs were isolated by density gradient centrifugation. PBMCs intended for TCR sequencing were frozen in liquid nitrogen and were later thawed in a 37 degrees C water bath. A purity of at least 90% was achieved for sorted or isolated CD4+, CD8+ and CD8+ TEMRA cells. RNA was extracted with the RNeasy kit and 0.5 to 1 ug was reverse transcribed using random hexamers. TCR beta CDR3 regions were amplified with the immunoSEQ multiplex PCR assay covering 54 Vbeta and 13 Jbeta segments. To correct PCR amplification bias, a synthetic template baseline was used for both primer optimization and computational correction. Per the original workflow: Only productive sequences were kept, with reads annotated to V, D and J genes according to IMGT and analyzed in immunoSEQ Analyzer. Clonality was computed as one minus Shannon entropy normalized by log2 of the number of productive unique sequences. For each patient and control, public and private clones were evaluated within the 100 most prevalent clones. Clones were defined as Susac-specific if absent from the healthy and MS cohorts, from over a thousand published viral clones and from other ImmuneACCESS disease sequences. TCRdb redid the processing of the public reads, applying fastp at Q25 and MiXCR, and retained in-frame beta chains. CDR3 protein duplicates are merged, each entry listing the most common genes and DNA. The V and J calls and clone size are TCRdb's, not the authors'. This sample gives about 120,000 distinct CDR3 sequences in total; just under 95% of them show up just once. Just under 0.095% of the sample is in the top ten clones.

Reading the germline V gene gives CDR1 MNHEY and CDR2 SVGEGT. Spanning cysteine to phenylalanine, the CDR3 consists of 16 amino acids. Of the read, only the CDR3 DNA is kept; its 48 bases are in frame from base 1. At the junction V is shortened by 6 bases and J by 4 bases, with 18 bases in between. The sequence was obtained from a human donor with multiple sclerosis. The sample comprised CD4+ T cells from PBMCs. The chain uses TRBV6-2 or TRBV6-3 and TRBJ1-4; no D gene call is confident. The CDR3 corresponds to CASSRVIGRVNEKLFF. In nucleotide form, the sequence is TGTGCCAGCAGCAGAGTAATCGGACGGGTTAATGAAAAACTGTTTTTT.